This entry is about one T cell receptor (beta chain). As yet, its antigen is unknown. Alongside blood RNA obtained from unsorted whole blood, germline DNA was also extracted. This sample was taken from a study of tumor-infiltrating lymphocytes in primary liver carcinoma. As for the study in general: Patients of both sexes were 30 to 69 years old.

Deletions cut 7 bases from V and 0 bases from J, with 12 bases between. The CDR3 length is 14 residues. Germline V gene sequence: CDR1 MNHEY, CDR2 SVGEGT. Broader study findings: There was no comparison of CD4+ and CD8+ repertoires, as samples were bulk unsorted. Reduced overlap was seen in tumor-adjacent and tumor-blood pairs versus tumor region pairs.

A primer in the constant region served to generate TCR beta cDNA from approximately 500 ng of total RNA. Three nested multiplex PCR rounds, a slightly modified ARM-PCR method, built the TCR beta libraries. Primers for the first two PCR rounds were TRBV1-TRBV30 forward primers and a C-beta reverse primer (approximately 10 cycles per round). TCRdb reprocessed the multiplex PCR reads with MiXCR, giving one entry per CDR3 protein. The sample has approximately 300,000 distinct CDR3 sequences; approximately 65% are singletons. The sequenced sample consisted of peripheral blood. The chain couples TRBV6-2 or TRBV6-3 to TRBJ2-5; D is ambiguous. This clonotype was sampled from a man aged 35 to 55 with primary liver carcinoma and hepatitis B virus infection. CDR3 amino acids: CASNLRWNQETQYF. DNA for the CDR3: TGTGCCAGCAATTTAAGGTGGAACCAAGAGACCCAGTACTTC.